Each of the 5 T cell receptor beta chains below was sequenced from the same sample in a study of T cell responses to AZD1222 COVID-19 vaccine. Sequenced by immunoSEQ multiplex PCR; TCRdb stores in-frame clones only, minus some. The sample consists of 70,000 or so clones, about nine tenths of them appearing once. This material consisted of peripheral blood, taken on day 0 of AZD1222 vaccination. These TCRs come from an adult in good health.

The chain recombines TRBV19 with TRBJ2-1, with D maybe TRBD1 (6 bases). The CDR3 totals 13 residues. Germline values: CDR1 LNHDA, CDR2 SQIVND (reference sequence). Trimming left V 8 bases short and J 4 bases short, with 12 bases between. CDR3 nucleotide sequence: TGTGCCAGTGCAGGACAGCTTTACAATGAGCAGTTCTTC. Its protein product is CASAGQLYNEQFF.

The CDR3 region is CASGLDSNSGNTIYF. The CDR3 coding sequence is TGTGCCAGCGGGCTGGACTCAAACTCTGGAAACACCATATATTTT. The rearrangement joins TRBV6-5 to TRBJ1-3; D is ambiguous. The CDR3 extends over 15 amino acids. Trimming removed 8 bases at V and 0 bases at J, with 14 bases between. The germline V gene encodes CDR1 MNHEY and CDR2 SVGAGI.

V gene TRBV9 combines with J gene TRBJ1-2; D uncertain. This CDR3 spans 14 amino acids. In germline, CDR1 is SGDLS, CDR2 YYNGEE. Trimming pared 3 bases from V and 3 bases from J, leaving 12 bases between. The CDR3 nucleotides read TGTGCCAGCAGCGCCGCCCCTTCCCACTATGGCTACACCTTC. Translating gives CASSAAPSHYGYTF. The full variable domain, rest sourced from reference TRBV9 and TRBJ1-2, is DSGVTQTPKHLITATGQRVTLRCSPRSGDLSVYWYQQSLDQGLQFLIQYYNGEERAKGNILERFSAQQFPDLHSELNLSSLELGDSALYFCASSAAPSHYGYTFGSGTRLTVV.

This chain joins TRBV5-1 and TRBJ2-1, with D maybe TRBD1 (6 bases). Looked up from germline, CDR1 is SGHRS and CDR2 is YFSETQ. Trimming removed 0 bases from V and 8 bases from J, with 15 bases in between. The CDR3 consists of 15 residues. CDR3 amino acids: CASSLEGEIRDEQFF. The CDR3 nucleotides read TGCGCCAGCAGCTTGGAGGGGGAGATTAGGGATGAGCAGTTCTTC.

This clone was recorded once. The CDR3 nucleotides are TGCGCCAGCAGCTTGGGTTCGAACACTGAAGCTTTCTTT. It yields the protein CASSLGSNTEAFF. The chain employs TRBV5-1 and TRBJ1-1; D unclear. The CDR3 runs to 13 residues. Germline CDR1 is SGHRS and CDR2 is YFSETQ. Trimming removed 0 bases from V and 1 base from J, with 4 bases in between.